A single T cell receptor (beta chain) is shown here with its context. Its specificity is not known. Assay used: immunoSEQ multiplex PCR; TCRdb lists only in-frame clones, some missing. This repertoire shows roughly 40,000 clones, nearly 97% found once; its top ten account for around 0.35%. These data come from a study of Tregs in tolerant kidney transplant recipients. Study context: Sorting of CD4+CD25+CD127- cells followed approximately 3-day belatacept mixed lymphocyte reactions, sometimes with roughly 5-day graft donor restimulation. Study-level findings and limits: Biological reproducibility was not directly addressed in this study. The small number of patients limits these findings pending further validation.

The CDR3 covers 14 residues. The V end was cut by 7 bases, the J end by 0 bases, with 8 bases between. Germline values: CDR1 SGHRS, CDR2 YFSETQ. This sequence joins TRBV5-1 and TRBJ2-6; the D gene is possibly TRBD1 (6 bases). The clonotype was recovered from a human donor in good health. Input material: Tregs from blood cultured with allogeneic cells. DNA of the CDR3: TGCGCCAGCGGACAGTTCTCTGGGGCCAACGTCCTGACTTTC. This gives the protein CASGQFSGANVLTF.